This T cell receptor beta chain is from a study of vaccination and CD4 T cells after COVID-19. V was clipped by 5 bases and J by 7 bases, with 15 bases between them. The germline gives CDR1 SGHTA, CDR2 FQGTGA. The length of the CDR3 is 13 residues. The time point denotes: late sampling 161 to 241 days after vaccination in a few convalescent patients. Described treatment: approximately 10-day PBMC culture with coronavirus spike peptide pools or control peptides (ViraFEST assay). Oncomine TCR Beta short-read sequencing was applied to DNA from cultured CD4+ T cells. MiXCR, applied by TCRdb to the PCR reads, yields one record per CDR3 protein. The sample yields roughly 18,000 distinct CDR3 sequences, around 52% seen once. This clonotype was picked up one time. Its antigen remains unidentified.

The TCR comes from a human donor who had recovered from COVID-19. The sequenced sample was CD4+ T cells from blood, cultured in vitro, obtained about 7 months after SARS-CoV-2 vaccination. V and J are TRBV7-3 and TRBJ2-7; D possibly corresponds to TRBD2 (6 bases). In DNA form, the CDR3 reads TGTGCCAGCAGCCTCCTCGATAGCGGTGAGCAGTACTTC. As protein: CASSLLDSGEQYF.